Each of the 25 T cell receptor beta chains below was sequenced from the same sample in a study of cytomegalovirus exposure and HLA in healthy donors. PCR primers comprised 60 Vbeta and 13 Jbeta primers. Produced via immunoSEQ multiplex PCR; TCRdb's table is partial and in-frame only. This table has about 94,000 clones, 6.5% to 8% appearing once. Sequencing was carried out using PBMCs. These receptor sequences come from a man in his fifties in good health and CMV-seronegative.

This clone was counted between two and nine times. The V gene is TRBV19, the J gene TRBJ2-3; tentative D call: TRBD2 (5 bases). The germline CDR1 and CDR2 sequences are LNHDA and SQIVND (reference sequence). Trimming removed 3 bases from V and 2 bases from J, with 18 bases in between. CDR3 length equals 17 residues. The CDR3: CASSIDGSLASTDTQYF. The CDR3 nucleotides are TGTGCCAGTAGTATTGATGGGAGTCTGGCTTCCACAGATACGCAGTATTTT.

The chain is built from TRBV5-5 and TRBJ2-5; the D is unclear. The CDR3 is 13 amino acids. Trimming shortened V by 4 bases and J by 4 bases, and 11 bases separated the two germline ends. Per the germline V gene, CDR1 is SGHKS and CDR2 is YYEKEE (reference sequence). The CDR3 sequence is CASSPWLPETQYF. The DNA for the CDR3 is TGTGCCAGCAGCCCTTGGCTCCCAGAGACCCAGTACTTC.

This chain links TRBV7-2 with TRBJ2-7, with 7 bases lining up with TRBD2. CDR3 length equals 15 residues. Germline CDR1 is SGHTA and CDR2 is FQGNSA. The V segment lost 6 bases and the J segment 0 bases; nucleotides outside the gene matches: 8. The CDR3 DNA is TGTGCCAGCAGTTTCCGGGGGGTACGCTCCTACGAGCAGTACTTC. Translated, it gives CASSFRGVRSYEQYF.

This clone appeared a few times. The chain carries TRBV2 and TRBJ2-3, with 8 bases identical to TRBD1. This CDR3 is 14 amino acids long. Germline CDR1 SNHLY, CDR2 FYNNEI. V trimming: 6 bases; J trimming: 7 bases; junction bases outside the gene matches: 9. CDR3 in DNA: TGTGCCAGCAGCATAGGACAGGGTGCCAATACGCAGTATTTT. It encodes CASSIGQGANTQYF.

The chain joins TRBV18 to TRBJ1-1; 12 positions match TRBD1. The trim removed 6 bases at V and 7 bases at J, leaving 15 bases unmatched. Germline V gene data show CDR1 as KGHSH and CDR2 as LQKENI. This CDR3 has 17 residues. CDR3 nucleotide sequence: TGTGCCAGCTCGCACGCATCCGGGACAGGGGGCTCTGTTGAAGCTTTCTTT. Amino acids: CASSHASGTGGSVEAFF.

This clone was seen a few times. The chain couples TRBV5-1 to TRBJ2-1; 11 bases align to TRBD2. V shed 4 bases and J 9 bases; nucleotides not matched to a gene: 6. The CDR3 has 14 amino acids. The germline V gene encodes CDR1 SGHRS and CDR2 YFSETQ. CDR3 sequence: CASSNSSGGSEQFF. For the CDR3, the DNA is TGCGCCAGCAGCAATTCTAGCGGGGGGTCTGAGCAGTTCTTC.

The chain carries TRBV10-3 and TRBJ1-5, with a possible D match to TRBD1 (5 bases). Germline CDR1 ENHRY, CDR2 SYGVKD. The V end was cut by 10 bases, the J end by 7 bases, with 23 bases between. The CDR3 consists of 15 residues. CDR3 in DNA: TGTGCCAGCGCTAGTCCCAGGGCACAAGGGCAGCCCCAGCATTTT. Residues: CASASPRAQGQPQHF.

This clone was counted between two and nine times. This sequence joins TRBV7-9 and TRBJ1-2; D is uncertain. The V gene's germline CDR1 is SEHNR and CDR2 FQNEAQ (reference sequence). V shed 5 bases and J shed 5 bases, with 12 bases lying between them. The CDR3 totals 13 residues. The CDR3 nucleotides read TGTGCCAGCAGCCCCGGGGTTTATTATGGCTACACCTTC. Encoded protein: CASSPGVYYGYTF.

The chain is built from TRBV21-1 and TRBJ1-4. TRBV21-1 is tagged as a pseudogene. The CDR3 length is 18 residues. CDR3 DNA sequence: TGTGCCAGCAGCAAAGCGGCGGGGGGGCTGGCAACTAATGAAAAACTGTTTTTT. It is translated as CASSKAAGGLATNEKLFF.

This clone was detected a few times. CDR3 nucleotide sequence: TGTGCCAGCAGCAAAGCTTACCGGGACAGCTCCTACGAGCAGTACTTC. Translated: CASSKAYRDSSYEQYF. The rearrangement joins TRBV21-1 to TRBJ2-7; TRBD1, the D gene given by the table, was not confirmed from the DNA. TRBV21-1 represents a pseudogene. The CDR3 sequence is 16 residues long.

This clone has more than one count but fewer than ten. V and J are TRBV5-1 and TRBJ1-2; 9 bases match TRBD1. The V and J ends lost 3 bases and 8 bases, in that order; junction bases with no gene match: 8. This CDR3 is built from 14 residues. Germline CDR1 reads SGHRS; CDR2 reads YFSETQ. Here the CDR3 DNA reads TGCGCCAGCAGCTCGCGGGGACAGGGTGTCGGCTACACCTTC. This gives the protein CASSSRGQGVGYTF.

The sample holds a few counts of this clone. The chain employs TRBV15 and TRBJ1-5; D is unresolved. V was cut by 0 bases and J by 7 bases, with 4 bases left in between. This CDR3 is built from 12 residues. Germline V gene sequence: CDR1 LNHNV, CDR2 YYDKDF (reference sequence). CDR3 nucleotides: TGTGCCACCAGCAGAGATCAACAGCCCCAGCATTTT. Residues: CATSRDQQPQHF.

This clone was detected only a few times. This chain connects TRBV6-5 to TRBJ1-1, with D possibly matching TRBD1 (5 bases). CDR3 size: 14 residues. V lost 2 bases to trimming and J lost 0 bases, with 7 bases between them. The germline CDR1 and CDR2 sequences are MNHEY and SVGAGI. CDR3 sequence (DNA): TGTGCCAGCAGTTACGGGGCCGTGAACACTGAAGCTTTCTTT. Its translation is CASSYGAVNTEAFF.

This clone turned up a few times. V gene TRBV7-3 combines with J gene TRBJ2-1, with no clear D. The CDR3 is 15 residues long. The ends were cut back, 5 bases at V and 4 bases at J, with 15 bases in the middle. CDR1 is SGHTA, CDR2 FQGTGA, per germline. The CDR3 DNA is TGTGCCAGCAGCCTTCGCGCGAACCCATACAATGAGCAGTTCTTC. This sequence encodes CASSLRANPYNEQFF.

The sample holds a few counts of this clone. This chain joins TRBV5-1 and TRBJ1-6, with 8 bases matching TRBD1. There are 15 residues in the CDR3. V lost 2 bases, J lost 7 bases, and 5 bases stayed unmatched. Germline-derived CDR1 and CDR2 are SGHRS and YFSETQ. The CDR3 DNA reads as TGCGCCAGCAGCTTCCAAGGACAGGGAAATTCACCCCTCCACTTT. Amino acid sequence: CASSFQGQGNSPLHF.

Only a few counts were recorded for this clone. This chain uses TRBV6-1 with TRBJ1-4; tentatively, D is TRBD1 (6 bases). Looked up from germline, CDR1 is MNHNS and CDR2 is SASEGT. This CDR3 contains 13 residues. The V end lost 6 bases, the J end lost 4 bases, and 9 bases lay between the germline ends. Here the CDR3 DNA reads TGTGCCAGCAGGACAGGCTATAATGAAAAACTGTTTTTT. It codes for CASRTGYNEKLFF.

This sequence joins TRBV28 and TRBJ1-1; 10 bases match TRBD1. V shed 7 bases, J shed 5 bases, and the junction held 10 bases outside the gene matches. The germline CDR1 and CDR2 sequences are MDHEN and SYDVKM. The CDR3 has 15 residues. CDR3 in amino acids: CASISVGTGETEAFF. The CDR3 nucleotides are TGTGCCAGCATTTCGGTCGGGACAGGGGAAACTGAAGCTTTCTTT.

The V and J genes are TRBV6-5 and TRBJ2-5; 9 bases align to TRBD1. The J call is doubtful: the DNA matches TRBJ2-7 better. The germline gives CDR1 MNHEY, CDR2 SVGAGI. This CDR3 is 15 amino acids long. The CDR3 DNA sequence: TGTGCCAGCAGTTATGCATGGACAGGGGTTTACGAGCAGTACTTC. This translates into CASSYAWTGVYEQYF.

The CDR3 DNA is TGTGCCAGTAGTATGCAACGGACTAGCGGTTACAATGAGCAGTTCTTC. Translated, it gives CASSMQRTSGYNEQFF. The chain has TRBV19 and TRBJ2-1, with 10 bases matching TRBD2. Germline V gives CDR1 LNHDA, CDR2 SQIVND (reference sequence). The V segment lost 3 bases and the J segment 4 bases; nucleotides outside the gene matches: 6. The CDR3 sequence is 16 residues long.

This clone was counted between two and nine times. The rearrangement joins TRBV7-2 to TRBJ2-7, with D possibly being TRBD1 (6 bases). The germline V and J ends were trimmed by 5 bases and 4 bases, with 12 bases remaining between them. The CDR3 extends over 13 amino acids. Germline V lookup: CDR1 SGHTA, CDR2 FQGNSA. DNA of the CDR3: TGTGCCAGCAGCCCCTACAGGGTGTACGAGCAGTACTTC. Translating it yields CASSPYRVYEQYF.

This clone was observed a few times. The CDR3 loop is CASTPPLAGDTDTQYF. Written as DNA, the CDR3 is TGTGCCAGCACTCCCCCACTAGCGGGGGACACAGATACGCAGTATTTT. The chain is built from TRBV7-8 and TRBJ2-3; 11 nucleotides match TRBD2. Trimming cost V 7 bases and J 2 bases; bases outside gene matches: 8. The germline V gene encodes CDR1 SGHVS and CDR2 FQNEAQ. There are 16 residues in the CDR3.

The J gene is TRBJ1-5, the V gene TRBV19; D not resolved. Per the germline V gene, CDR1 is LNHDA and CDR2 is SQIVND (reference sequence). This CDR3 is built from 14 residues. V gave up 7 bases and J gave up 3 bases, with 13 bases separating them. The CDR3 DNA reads TGTGCCAGTACCTTCTTGGCCGCCAATCAGCCCCAGCATTTT. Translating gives CASTFLAANQPQHF.

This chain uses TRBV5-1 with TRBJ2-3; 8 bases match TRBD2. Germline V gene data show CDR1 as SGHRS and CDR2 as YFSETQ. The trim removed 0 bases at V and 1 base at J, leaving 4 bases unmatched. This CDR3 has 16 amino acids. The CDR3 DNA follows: TGCGCCAGCAGCTTGGCCGAACTAGCGGGCACAGATACGCAGTATTTT. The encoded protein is CASSLAELAGTDTQYF.

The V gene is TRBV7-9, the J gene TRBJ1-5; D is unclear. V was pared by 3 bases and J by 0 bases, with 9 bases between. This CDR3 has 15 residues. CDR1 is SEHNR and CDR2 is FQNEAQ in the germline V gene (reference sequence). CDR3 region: CASSFRIYSNQPQHF. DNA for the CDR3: TGTGCCAGCAGCTTCAGAATTTATAGCAATCAGCCCCAGCATTTT.

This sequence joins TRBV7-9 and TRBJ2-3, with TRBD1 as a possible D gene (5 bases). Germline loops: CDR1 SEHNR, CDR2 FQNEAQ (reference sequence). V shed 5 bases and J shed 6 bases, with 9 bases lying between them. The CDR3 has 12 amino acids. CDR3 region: CASSPGPDTQYF. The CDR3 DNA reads TGTGCCAGCAGCCCAGGGCCGGATACGCAGTATTTT.